This TCR beta chain was observed in a study of blood T cell repertoires in COVID-19. Study-wide context: Acute and convalescent COVID-19 specimens originated in the United States, Italy and Spain.

Authors' data handling: Amplification of reference gene primers provided the estimated nucleated cell counts. The data were produced by immunoSEQ multiplex PCR, yet TCRdb's version contains in-frame clones alone and is incomplete. The V and J calls and clone size come from that table; D and trimming were worked out from the DNA. The sample includes roughly 100,000 clones, about 70% seen only once; the top ten take approximately 0.9%. The TCR was taken from a human donor with acute or convalescent COVID-19. The donor label of this sample is uncertain. Sequenced input: peripheral blood.

The CDR3 nucleotides are TGTGCCAGCAGCTTGGAGGGGGCGGGTTCACCCCTCCACTTT. It codes for CASSLEGAGSPLHF. The V call is TRBV5-5, the J call TRBJ1-6, with 7 bases lining up with TRBD1. Trimming cost V 0 bases and J 9 bases; bases outside gene matches: 3. This CDR3 is built from 14 residues. The germline V gene has CDR1 SGHKS and CDR2 YYEKEE (reference sequence).